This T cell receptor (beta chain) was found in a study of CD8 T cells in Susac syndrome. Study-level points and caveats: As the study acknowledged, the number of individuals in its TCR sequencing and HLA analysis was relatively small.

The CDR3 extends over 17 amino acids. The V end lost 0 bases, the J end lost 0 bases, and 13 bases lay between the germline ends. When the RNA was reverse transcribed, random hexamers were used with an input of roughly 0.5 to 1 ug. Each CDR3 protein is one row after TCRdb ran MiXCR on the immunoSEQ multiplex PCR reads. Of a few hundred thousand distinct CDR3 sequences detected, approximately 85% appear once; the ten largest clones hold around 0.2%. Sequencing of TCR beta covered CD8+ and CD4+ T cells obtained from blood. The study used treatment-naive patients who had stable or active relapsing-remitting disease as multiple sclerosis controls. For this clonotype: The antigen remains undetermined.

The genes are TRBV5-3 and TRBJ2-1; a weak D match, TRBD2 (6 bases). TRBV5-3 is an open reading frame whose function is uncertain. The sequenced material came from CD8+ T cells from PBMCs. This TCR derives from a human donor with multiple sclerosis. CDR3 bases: TGTGCCAGAAGCTTGGGGCATACGGGAGACTCCTACAATGAGCAGTTCTTC. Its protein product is CARSLGHTGDSYNEQFF.